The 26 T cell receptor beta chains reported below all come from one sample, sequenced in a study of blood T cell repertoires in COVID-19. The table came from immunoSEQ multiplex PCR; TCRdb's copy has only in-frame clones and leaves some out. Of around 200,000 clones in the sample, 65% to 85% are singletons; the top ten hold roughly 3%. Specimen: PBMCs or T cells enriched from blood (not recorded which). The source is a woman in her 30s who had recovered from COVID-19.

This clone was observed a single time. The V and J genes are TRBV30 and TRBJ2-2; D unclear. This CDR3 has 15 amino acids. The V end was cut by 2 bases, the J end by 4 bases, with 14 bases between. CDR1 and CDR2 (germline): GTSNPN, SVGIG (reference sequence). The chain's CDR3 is CAWSSIPSSTGELFF. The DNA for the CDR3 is TGTGCCTGGAGTAGCATCCCCTCAAGCACCGGGGAGCTGTTTTTT.

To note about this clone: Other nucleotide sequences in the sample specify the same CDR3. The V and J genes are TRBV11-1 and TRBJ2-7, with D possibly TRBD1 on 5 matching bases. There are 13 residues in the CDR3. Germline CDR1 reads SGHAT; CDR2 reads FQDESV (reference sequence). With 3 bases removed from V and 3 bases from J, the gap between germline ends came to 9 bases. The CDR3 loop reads CASSLGQIYEQYF. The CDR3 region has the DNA TGTGCCAGCAGCTTGGGGCAGATCTACGAGCAGTACTTC. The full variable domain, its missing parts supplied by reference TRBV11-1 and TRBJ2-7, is EAEVAQSPRYKITEKSQAVAFWCDPISGHATLYWYRQILGQGPELLVQFQDESVVDDSQLPKDRFSAERLKGVDSTLKIQPAELGDSAMYLCASSLGQIYEQYFGPGTRLTVT.

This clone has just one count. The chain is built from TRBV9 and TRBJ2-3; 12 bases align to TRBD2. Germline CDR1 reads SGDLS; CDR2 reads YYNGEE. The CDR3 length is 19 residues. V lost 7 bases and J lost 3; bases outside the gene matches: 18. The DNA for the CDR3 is TGTGCCAGCCGATTGACTAGCGGGAGCCGAGCTCCCTGGACAGATACGCAGTATTTT. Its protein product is CASRLTSGSRAPWTDTQYF.

The CDR3 reads CASYSMNTEAFF. For the CDR3, the DNA is TGTGCCAGCTATTCTATGAACACTGAAGCTTTCTTT. V is TRBV6-5 and J is TRBJ1-1; D is unresolved. The CDR3 has 12 residues. Germline values: CDR1 MNHEY, CDR2 SVGAGI. The ends were cut back, 8 bases at V and 0 bases at J, with 7 bases in the middle.

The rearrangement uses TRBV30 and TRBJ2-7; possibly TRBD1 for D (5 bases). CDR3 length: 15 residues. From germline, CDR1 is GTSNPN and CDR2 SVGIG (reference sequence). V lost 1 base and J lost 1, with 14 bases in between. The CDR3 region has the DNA TGTGCCTGGAGTGCCCCAGGGAAAGTGTCCTACGAGCAGTACTTC. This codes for CAWSAPGKVSYEQYF. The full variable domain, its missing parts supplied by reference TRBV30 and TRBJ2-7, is SQTIHQWPATLVQPVGSPLSLECTVEGTSNPNLYWYRQAAGRGLQLLFYSVGIGQISSEVPQNLSASRPQDRQFILSSKKLLLSDSGFYLCAWSAPGKVSYEQYFGPGTRLTVT.

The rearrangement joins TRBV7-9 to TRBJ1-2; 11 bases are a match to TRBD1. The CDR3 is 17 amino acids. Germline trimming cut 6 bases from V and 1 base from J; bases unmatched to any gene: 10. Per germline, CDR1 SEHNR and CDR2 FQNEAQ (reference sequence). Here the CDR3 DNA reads TGTGCCAGCAGGCCTGGGACAGGGGGACAATTTAACTATGGCTACACCTTC. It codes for CASRPGTGGQFNYGYTF.

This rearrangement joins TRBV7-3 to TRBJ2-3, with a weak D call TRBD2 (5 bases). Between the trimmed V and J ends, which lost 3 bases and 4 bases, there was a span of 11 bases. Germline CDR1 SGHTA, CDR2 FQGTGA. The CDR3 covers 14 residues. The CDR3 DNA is TGTGCCAGCAGCTTTACTATCGGGGCAGATACGCAGTATTTT. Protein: CASSFTIGADTQYF.

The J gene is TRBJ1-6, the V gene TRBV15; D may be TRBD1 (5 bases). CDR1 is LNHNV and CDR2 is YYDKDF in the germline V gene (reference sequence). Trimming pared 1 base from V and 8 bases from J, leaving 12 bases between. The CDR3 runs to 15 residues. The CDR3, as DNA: TGTGCCACCAGCAGAGGCCACTCGGGGGATTCACCCCTCCACTTT. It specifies CATSRGHSGDSPLHF.

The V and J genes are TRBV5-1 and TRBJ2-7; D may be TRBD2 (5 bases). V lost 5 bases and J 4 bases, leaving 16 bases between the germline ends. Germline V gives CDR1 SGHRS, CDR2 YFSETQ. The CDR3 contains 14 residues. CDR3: CASRTGLPGYEQYV. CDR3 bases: TGCGCCAGCAGGACGGGATTGCCGGGTTACGAGCAGTACGTC.

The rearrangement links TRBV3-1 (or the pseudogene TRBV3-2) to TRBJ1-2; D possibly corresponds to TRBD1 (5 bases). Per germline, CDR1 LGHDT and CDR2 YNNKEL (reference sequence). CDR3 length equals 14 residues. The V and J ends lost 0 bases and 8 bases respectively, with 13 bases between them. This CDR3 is CASSQDLWGEGYTF. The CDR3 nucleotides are TGTGCCAGCAGCCAAGACCTCTGGGGGGAAGGCTACACCTTC.

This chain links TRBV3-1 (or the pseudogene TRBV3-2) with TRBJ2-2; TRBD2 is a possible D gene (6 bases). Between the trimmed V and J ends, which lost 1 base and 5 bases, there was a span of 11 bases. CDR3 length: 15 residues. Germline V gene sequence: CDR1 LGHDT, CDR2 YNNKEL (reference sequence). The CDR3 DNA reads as TGTGCCAGCAGCCAAGGGGGACTTTTTACCGGGGAGCTGTTTTTT. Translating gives CASSQGGLFTGELFF.

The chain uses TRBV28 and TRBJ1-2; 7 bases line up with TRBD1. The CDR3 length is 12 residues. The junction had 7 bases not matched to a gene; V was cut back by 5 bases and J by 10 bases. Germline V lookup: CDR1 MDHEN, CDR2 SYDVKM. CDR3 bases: TGTGCCAGCAGTCTAACCGACAGGGACTACACCTTC. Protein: CASSLTDRDYTF.

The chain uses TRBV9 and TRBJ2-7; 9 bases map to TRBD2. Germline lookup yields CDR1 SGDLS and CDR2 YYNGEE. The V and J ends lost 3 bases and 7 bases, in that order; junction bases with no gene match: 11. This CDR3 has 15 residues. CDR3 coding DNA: TGTGCCAGCAGCGAGCGGGGGGACTCGGGGTTGGAGCAGTACTTC. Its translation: CASSERGDSGLEQYF.

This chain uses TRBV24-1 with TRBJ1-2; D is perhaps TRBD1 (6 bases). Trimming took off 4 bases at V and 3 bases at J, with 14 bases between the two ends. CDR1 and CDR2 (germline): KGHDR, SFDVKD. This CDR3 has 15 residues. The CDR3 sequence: CATSDSGVQDYGYTF. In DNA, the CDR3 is TGTGCCACCAGTGACTCAGGGGTTCAGGACTATGGCTACACCTTC.

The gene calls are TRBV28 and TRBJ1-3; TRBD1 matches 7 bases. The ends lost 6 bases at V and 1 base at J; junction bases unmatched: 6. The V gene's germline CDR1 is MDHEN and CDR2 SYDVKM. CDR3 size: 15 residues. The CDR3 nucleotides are TGTGCCAGCAGCTCCCCAGGGGGTTCTGGAAACACCATATATTTT. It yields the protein CASSSPGGSGNTIYF.

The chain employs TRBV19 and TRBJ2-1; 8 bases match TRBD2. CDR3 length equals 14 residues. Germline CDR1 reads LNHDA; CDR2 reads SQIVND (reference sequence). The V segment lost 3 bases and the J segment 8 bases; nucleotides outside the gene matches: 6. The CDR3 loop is CASSIREGQYEQFF. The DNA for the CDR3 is TGTGCCAGTAGTATTCGGGAGGGCCAATATGAGCAGTTCTTC.

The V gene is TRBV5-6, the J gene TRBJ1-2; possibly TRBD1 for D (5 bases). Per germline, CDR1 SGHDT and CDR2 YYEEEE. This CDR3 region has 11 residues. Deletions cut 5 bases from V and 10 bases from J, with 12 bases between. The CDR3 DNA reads TGTGCCAGCAGAAGTCGACAGTTCTACACCTTC. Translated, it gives CASRSRQFYTF.

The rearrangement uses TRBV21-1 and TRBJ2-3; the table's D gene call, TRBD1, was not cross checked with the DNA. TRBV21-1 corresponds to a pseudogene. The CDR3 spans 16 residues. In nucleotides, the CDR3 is TGTGCCAGCAGCAAGCAGGGGGCAGGGATGACAGATACGCAGTATTTT. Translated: CASSKQGAGMTDTQYF.

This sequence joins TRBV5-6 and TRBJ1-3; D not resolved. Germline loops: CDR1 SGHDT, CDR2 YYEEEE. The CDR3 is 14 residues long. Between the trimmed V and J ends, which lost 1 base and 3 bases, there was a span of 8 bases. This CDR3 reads CASSLWAVGNTIYF. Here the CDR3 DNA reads TGTGCCAGCAGCTTGTGGGCAGTTGGAAACACCATATATTTT. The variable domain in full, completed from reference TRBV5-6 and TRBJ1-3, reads DAGVTQSPTHLIKTRGQQVTLRCSPKSGHDTVSWYQQALGQGPQFIFQYYEEEERQRGNFPDRFSGHQFPNYSSELNVNALLLGDSALYLCASSLWAVGNTIYFGEGSWLTVV.

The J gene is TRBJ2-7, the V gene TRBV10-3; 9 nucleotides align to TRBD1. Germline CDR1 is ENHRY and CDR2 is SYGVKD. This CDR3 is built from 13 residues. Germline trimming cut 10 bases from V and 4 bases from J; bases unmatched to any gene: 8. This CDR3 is CATSRDREYEQYV. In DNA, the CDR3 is TGTGCCACTAGCCGGGACAGGGAATACGAGCAGTACGTC.

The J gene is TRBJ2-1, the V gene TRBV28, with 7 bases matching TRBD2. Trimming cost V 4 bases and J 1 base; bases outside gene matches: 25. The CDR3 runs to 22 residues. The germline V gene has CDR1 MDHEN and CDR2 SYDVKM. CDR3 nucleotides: TGTGCCAGCAGTTCCCGATCTTCGTTCGGGGGGACCAGAACTTCGTCCTACAATGAGCAGTTCTTC. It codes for CASSSRSSFGGTRTSSYNEQFF.

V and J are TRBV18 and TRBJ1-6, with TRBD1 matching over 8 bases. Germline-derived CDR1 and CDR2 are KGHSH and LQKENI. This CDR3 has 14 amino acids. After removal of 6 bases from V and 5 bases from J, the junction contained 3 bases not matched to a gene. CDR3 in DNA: TGTGCCAGCTCCACAGGGGGAGATAATTCACCCCTCCACTTT. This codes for CASSTGGDNSPLHF. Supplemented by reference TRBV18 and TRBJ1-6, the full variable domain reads NAGVMQNPRHLVRRRGQEARLRCSPMKGHSHVYWYRQLPEEGLKFMVYLQKENIIDESGMPKERFSAEFPKEGPSILRIQQVVRGDSAAYFCASSTGGDNSPLHFGNGTRLTVT.

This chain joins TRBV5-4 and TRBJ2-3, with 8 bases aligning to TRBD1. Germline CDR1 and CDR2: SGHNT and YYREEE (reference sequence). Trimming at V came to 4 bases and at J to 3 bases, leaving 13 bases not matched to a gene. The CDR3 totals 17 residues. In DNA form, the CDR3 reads TGTGCCAGCAGCCTAAGCCGGGACAGGTGGGTGACAGATACGCAGTATTTT. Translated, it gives CASSLSRDRWVTDTQYF.

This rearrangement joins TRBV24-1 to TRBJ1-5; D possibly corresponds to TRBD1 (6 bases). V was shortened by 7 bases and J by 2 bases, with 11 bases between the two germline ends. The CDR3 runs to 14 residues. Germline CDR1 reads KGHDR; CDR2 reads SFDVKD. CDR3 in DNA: TGTGCCACCAGCAGGGGACGGGGCAATCAGCCCCAGCATTTT. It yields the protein CATSRGRGNQPQHF.

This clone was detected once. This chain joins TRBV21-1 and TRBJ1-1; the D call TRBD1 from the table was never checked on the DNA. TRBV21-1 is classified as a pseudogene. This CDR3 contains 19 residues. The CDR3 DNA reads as TGTGCCAGCAGCAAAGTCCGACAGGCCCTGGTCAATACCCACACTGAAGCTTTCTTT. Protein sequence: CASSKVRQALVNTHTEAFF.

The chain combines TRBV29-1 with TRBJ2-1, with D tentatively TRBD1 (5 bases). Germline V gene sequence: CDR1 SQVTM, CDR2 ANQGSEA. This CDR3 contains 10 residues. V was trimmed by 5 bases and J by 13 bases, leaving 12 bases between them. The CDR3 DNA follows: TGCAGCGTTCTGTGGGGCCAACAGTTCTTC. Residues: CSVLWGQQFF.